Listed below are T cell receptor beta chains from one sample, sequenced in a study of blood T cells in healthy people across ages. Each CDR3 protein gets one entry after TCRdb re-called the 5' RACE reads with MiXCR. This table has 550,000 to 650,000 distinct CDR3 sequences, around 27% appearing once. These data were likewise used in another study, on T cells of mothers and their children.

The sequenced material came from blood. The receptors were gathered from a boy aged 2 to 9 in good health. The CDR3 runs from the conserved cysteine through the conserved F or W. The D gene is left open where the match is weak. Size values are once, few and many counts, or a class for expanded clones, and some rows have none.

-	-	TRBJ1-4	TRBV27	TGTGCCAGCAGGGGGCCGGAAAAACTGTTTTTT	CASRGPEKLFF
-	TRBD1	TRBJ1-2	TRBV3-1	TGTGCCAGCAGCCAAGCCCGGACAGGGGGCAATGGCTACACCTTC	CASSQARTGGNGYTF
-	-	TRBJ2-5	TRBV12-3/TRBV12-4	TGTGCCAGCAGTTTGTCTACGACCCTCCAAGAGACCCAGTACTTC	CASSLSTTLQETQYF
few	-	TRBJ1-1	TRBV5-1	TGCGCCAGCAGCTTGAGACAAGGAATCACTGAAGCTTTCTTT	CASSLRQGITEAFF
few	-	TRBJ2-2	TRBV10-3	TGTGCCATCGGCGAACGTCAACAGGGTACCGGGGAGCTGTTTTTT	CAIGERQQGTGELFF
-	-	TRBJ2-5	TRBV11-1	TGTGCCAGCAGCGCATTAGTCGACCTTCAAGAGACCCAGTACTTC	CASSALVDLQETQYF
few	-	TRBJ2-7	TRBV7-6	TGTGCCAGCAGCCCAGGGGCGGGACCCCAGATATACGAGCAGTACTTC	CASSPGAGPQIYEQYF
few	-	TRBJ1-6	TRBV4-1	TGCGCCAGCAGCCGTTCCGGGGGGAGTTCACCCCTCCACTTT	CASSRSGGSSPLHF
-	-	TRBJ2-7	TRBV4-3	TGCGCCAGCAGCCAAGACCCCCCTCACGGTTATTCCTACGAGCAGTACTTC	CASSQDPPHGYSYEQYF
few	-	TRBJ2-7	TRBV2	TGTGCCAGCAGTGAAGACAGGTTCTCCTACGAGCAGTACTTC	CASSEDRFSYEQYF
-	TRBD2	TRBJ2-2	TRBV5-4	TGTGCCAGCAGCTTGGCCCTCGGACTAGCGGGGCCCGGGGAGCTGTTTTTT	CASSLALGLAGPGELFF
-	TRBD2	TRBJ2-3	TRBV10-3	TGTGCCATCAGTCCAAGCGGGGGGGCAGCGGATACGCAGTATTTT	CAISPSGGAADTQYF
-	-	TRBJ2-5	TRBV10-3	TGTGCCATCAGTGAAAGGTGGGAGCAGTACTTC	CAISERWEQYF
few	TRBD2	TRBJ2-4	TRBV16	TGTGCCAGCAGCCCCTACAAGCGGGGGGTACAAAACATTCAGTACTTC	CASSPYKRGVQNIQYF
few	TRBD1	TRBJ1-2	TRBV30	TGTGCCGAAATGATTGACAGGGTCCATGGCTACACCTTC	CAEMIDRVHGYTF
few	TRBD1	TRBJ1-2	TRBV20-1	TGCAGTGCGCGGAGACAGGGGGGCCCGGGATTATATGGCTACACCTTC	CSARRQGGPGLYGYTF
many	TRBD1	TRBJ2-5	TRBV14	TGTGCCAGCAGCCAAGAGAACAGGGGTCCCGAGACCCAGTACTTC	CASSQENRGPETQYF
-	-	TRBJ2-1	TRBV2	TGTGCCAGCAGTGAAGGATTTAATGAGCAGTTCTTC	CASSEGFNEQFF
few	-	TRBJ2-7	TRBV12-3/TRBV12-4	TGTGCCAGCAGGCAGAGCGGAGGGAGGAAGGTCCACGAGCAGTACTTC	CASRQSGGRKVHEQYF
-	-	TRBJ1-2	TRBV5-1	TGCGCCAGCAGCCCGGCGGACCATGGCTACACCTTC	CASSPADHGYTF
few	-	TRBJ2-7	TRBV29-1	TGCAGCGTTGAAGGGGGGGACGAGCAGTACTTC	CSVEGGDEQYF
-	-	TRBJ2-1	TRBV29-1	TGCAGCGTTGACGACAGCTACAATGAGCAGTTCTTC	CSVDDSYNEQFF
-	-	TRBJ1-5	TRBV4-2	TGTGCCAGCAGCCAAGATAGGGCGTGGAGCAATCAGCCCCAGCATTTT	CASSQDRAWSNQPQHF
-	-	TRBJ1-2	TRBV3-1	TGTGCCAGCAGCCAAGATCGGGGCGAGGGCCCGGCTACTGGCTACACCTTC	CASSQDRGEGPATGYTF
-	-	TRBJ2-1	TRBV4-1	TGCGCCAGCAGCCGCTCGATCCGATCCTACAATGAGCAGTTCTTC	CASSRSIRSYNEQFF
few	TRBD1	TRBJ2-2	TRBV6-5	TGTGCCAGCAGGACAGGGGACGCCGGGGAGCTGTTTTTT	CASRTGDAGELFF
few	-	TRBJ1-4	TRBV30	TGTGCCTGGAAGGACAGTCGGGAAAAACTGTTTTTT	CAWKDSREKLFF
-	-	TRBJ2-1	TRBV20-1	TGCAGTCCGCGGTGGTTCAATGAGCAGTTCTTC	CSPRWFNEQFF